This T cell receptor beta chain was sequenced in a study of glioma-infiltrating T cells after dendritic cell vaccination. Amplification used 60 V beta primers and 13 J beta primers. Sequencing was performed with immunoSEQ multiplex PCR; in TCRdb, only in-frame clones are kept and a portion is missing. The sample holds over 90,000 clones, about four fifths seen once. Germline V CDR1 and CDR2: ENHRY, SYGVKD. CDR3 length equals 11 residues. V was trimmed by 10 bases and J by 5 bases, leaving 11 bases between them. The receptor comes from a human donor with glioblastoma. The sequencing here drew on blood, taken before dendritic cell vaccination. This sequence joins TRBV10-3 and TRBJ1-1; no clear D. CDR3 protein: CATRSGTEAFF. The CDR3 DNA follows: TGTGCCACGCGGTCGGGTACTGAAGCTTTCTTT.